Here is one T cell receptor beta chain with its context. The antigen remains unidentified. The CDR3 is 14 amino acids. Germline V lookup: CDR1 LGHNA, CDR2 YSLEER. The V end was cut by 1 base, the J end by 8 bases, with 14 bases between. The sample belongs to a study of memory CD4+ T cells and cytomegalovirus serostatus. Per the original methods: After removing out-of-frame reads, under 2.5 million distinct TCRbeta sequences remained. Clones were sequenced by immunoSEQ multiplex PCR, and TCRdb holds only the in-frame ones, with some missing. That table supplies the V and J calls and clone size; D and trimming were determined from the DNA. The sample yields 40,000 to 55,000 clones, around 83% seen once. General study results and limits: Of 150 to 200 reported CMV TCRbeta sequences, roughly 67 were found in memory CD4+ repertoires.

Single viable CD3+CD4+CD8-CD45RO+ cells were sorted as the memory CD4+ T cells. The sample comprised memory CD4+ T cells from blood. This receptor was obtained from an adult in good health and CMV-seropositive. The chain couples TRBV4-3 to TRBJ1-1, with D unclear. Here the CDR3 reads CASSQGRMRGEAFF. DNA for the CDR3: TGCGCCAGCAGCCAAGGAAGGATGAGAGGGGAAGCTTTCTTT.